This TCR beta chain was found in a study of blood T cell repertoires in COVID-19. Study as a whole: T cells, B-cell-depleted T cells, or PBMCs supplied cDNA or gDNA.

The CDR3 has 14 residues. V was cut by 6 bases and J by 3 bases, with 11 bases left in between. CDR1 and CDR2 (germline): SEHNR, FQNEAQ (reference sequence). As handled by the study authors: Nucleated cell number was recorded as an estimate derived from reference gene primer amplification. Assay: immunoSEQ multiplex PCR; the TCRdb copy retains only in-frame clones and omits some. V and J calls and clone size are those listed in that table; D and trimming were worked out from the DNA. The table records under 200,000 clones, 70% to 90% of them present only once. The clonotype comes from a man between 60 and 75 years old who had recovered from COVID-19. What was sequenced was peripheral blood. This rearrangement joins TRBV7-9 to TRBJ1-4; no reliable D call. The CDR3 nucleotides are TGTGCCAGCAGTCTCGCGGGTTCTAATGAAAAACTGTTTTTT. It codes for CASSLAGSNEKLFF. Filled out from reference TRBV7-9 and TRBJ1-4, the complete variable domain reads DTGVSQNPRHKITKRGQNVTFRCDPISEHNRLYWYRQTLGQGPEFLTYFQNEAQLEKSRLLSDRFSAERPKGSFSTLEIQRTEQGDSAMYLCASSLAGSNEKLFFGSGTQLSVL.